The entry below gives a single TCR beta chain sequence along with its context. The antigen is undetermined. The sample originates from a study of T-cell memory formation after mild COVID-19. Whole-study results and caveats: Clones contracting day 15 to 85 were balanced CD4/CD8; later expanders leaned CD4+.

This CDR3 spans 12 amino acids. Germline V lookup: CDR1 MNHEY, CDR2 SVGEGT. Trimming took 5 bases from V and 6 from J, leaving 11 bases between them. Constant-segment primers served in 5'RACE that generated TCR alpha and TCR beta cDNA libraries bearing sample barcodes and UMIs. A single record per CDR3 protein comes from TCRdb applying MiXCR to the 5' RACE reads. The table lists fewer than 450,000 distinct CDR3 sequences, roughly 26% of them singletons. The sequence was collected from an adult woman who had mild COVID-19 (a few samples of this study predate the infection). Cell type and time point are not known. The sample consisted of PBMCs or a T cell subset sorted from them (not recorded which). J is TRBJ2-7 and V is TRBV6-2 or TRBV6-3; D is uncertain. CDR3 coding DNA: TGTGCCAGCAGTACGGGTCTTGTCGAGCAGTACTTC. Residues: CASSTGLVEQYF.